This section outlines one T cell receptor beta chain sequence together with its context. Germline V gene data show CDR1 as ENHRY and CDR2 as SYGVKD. The V segment lost 6 bases and the J segment 3 bases; nucleotides outside the gene matches: 3. The length of the CDR3 is 13 residues. The sample comes from a study of blood T cell repertoires in COVID-19. In the study overall: Material from acute and convalescent COVID-19 was sourced from the United States, Italy and Spain. PBMCs, B-cell-depleted T cells, or T cells were the source of the cDNA or gDNA that made up the material.

Authors' data handling: Reference gene primer amplification in the assay estimated nucleated cell counts. Assay: immunoSEQ multiplex PCR; the TCRdb copy retains only in-frame clones and omits some. V and J calls and clone size follow that table, whereas D and trimming were derived from the DNA. The sample carries about 150,000 clones, 70% to 80% recorded once. The receptor was derived from a man aged 55-75 years who had recovered from COVID-19. Source material: peripheral blood. The V and J genes are TRBV10-3 and TRBJ2-5; 8 nucleotides align to TRBD1. The DNA for the CDR3 is TGTGCCATCAGCCCGACAGGGGAAGAGACCCAGTACTTC. Amino acid sequence: CAISPTGEETQYF.